The 14 T cell receptor beta chains given below trace back to one sample, sequenced in a study of CD8+ T cells in alopecia areata. Investigators isolated RNA and reverse transcribed it into cDNA to act as the sequencing template. Using immunoSEQ multiplex PCR, the repertoire was profiled, and TCRdb retains in-frame clones only, with some absent. Of approximately 66,000 clones listed, 55% to 75% are singletons. The source was CD8+ T cells sorted from blood, collected at week 0. The receptors derive from a human donor with alopecia areata.

This clone has only one observation. This rearrangement joins TRBV4-1 to TRBJ2-7, with TRBD2 as a possible D gene (5 bases). This CDR3 spans 14 amino acids. Per the germline V gene, CDR1 is MGHRA and CDR2 is YSYEKL. Trimming cost V 3 bases and J 1 base, with 10 bases left between them. The CDR3 DNA is TGCGCCAGCAGCCAGAAAGCGGAGTCCTACGAGCAGTACTTC. It specifies CASSQKAESYEQYF.

This clone was observed a handful of times. This sequence joins TRBV29-1 and TRBJ1-1, with D perhaps TRBD1 (6 bases). Germline V CDR1 and CDR2: SQVTM, ANQGSEA. The V end was cut by 7 bases, the J end by 1 base, with 13 bases between. This CDR3 comprises 13 residues. The CDR3 spells CSARGGQNTEAFF. The CDR3 DNA follows: TGCAGCGCGCGGGGGGGCCAGAACACTGAAGCTTTCTTT. Filled out from reference TRBV29-1 and TRBJ1-1, the complete variable domain reads SAVISQKPSRDICQRGTSLTIQCQVDSQVTMMFWYRQQPGQSLTLIATANQGSEATYESGFVIDKFPISRPNLTFSTLTVSNMSPEDSSIYLCSARGGQNTEAFFGQGTRLTVV.

The rearrangement joins TRBV7-3 to TRBJ2-7, with 10 bases fitting TRBD2. Germline V gene sequence: CDR1 SGHTA, CDR2 FQGTGA. The CDR3 has 15 residues. The V segment lost 5 bases and the J segment 5 bases; nucleotides outside the gene matches: 9. The CDR3 DNA reads as TGTGCCAGCAGCCCCGGGCTAGCGGGAGTCCACGAGCAGTACTTC. Translating gives CASSPGLAGVHEQYF.

The CDR3 nucleotides are TGTGCCAGCAGCCGCACTGGTTCCTACGAGCAGTACTTC. It yields the protein CASSRTGSYEQYF. The rearrangement links TRBV7-8 to TRBJ2-7; D call uncertain. The CDR3 extends over 13 amino acids. Germline V gives CDR1 SGHVS, CDR2 FQNEAQ. V shed 5 bases and J shed 1 base, with 9 bases lying between them. The full variable domain, in which reference TRBV7-8 and TRBJ2-7 provide the parts outside the CDR3, is GAGVSQSPRYKVAKRGQDVALRCDPISGHVSLFWYQQALGQGPEFLTYFQNEAQLDKSGLPSDRFFAERPEGSVSTLKIQRTQQEDSAVYLCASSRTGSYEQYFGPGTRLTVT.

The chain couples TRBV5-6 to TRBJ2-3, with 11 bases that match TRBD2. The CDR3 contains 17 residues. V dropped 2 bases and J dropped 2; count of bases not matched to a gene: 7. CDR1 and CDR2 (germline): SGHDT, YYEEEE. The CDR3 DNA reads as TGTGCCAGCAGCTTTAATCCGACTAGCGGGGACACAGATACGCAGTATTTT. This sequence encodes CASSFNPTSGDTDTQYF.

This clone was counted only a few times. V usage is TRBV9 and J usage is TRBJ1-6; 9 bases match TRBD1. The ends lost 3 bases at V and 9 bases at J; junction bases unmatched: 13. Germline CDR1 reads SGDLS; CDR2 reads YYNGEE. The CDR3 contains 17 residues. The CDR3 is CASSARTTGGGGSPLHF. The CDR3 DNA reads as TGTGCCAGCAGCGCCAGGACTACAGGGGGCGGGGGTTCACCCCTCCACTTT.

With respect to this clone: At the DNA level, this CDR3 is encoded by other sequences in the same sample as well. The J gene is TRBJ2-1, the V gene TRBV29-1; D is ambiguous. The CDR3 has 13 amino acids. Germline CDR1 reads SQVTM; CDR2 reads ANQGSEA. Between the trimmed V and J ends, which lost 3 bases and 0 bases, there was a span of 6 bases. CDR3 sequence reads: CSVELSSYNEQFF. The CDR3 region has the DNA TGCAGCGTTGAGTTAAGCTCCTACAATGAGCAGTTCTTC.

The chain links TRBV4-3 to TRBJ2-5, with 11 bases identical to TRBD2. V shed 1 base, J shed 6 bases, and the junction held 10 bases outside the gene matches. Germline V lookup: CDR1 LGHNA, CDR2 YSLEER. The CDR3 extends over 17 amino acids. The CDR3 spells CASSQVLLAGGRKTQYF. CDR3 coding DNA: TGCGCCAGCAGCCAAGTCCTCCTAGCGGGAGGTCGAAAGACCCAGTACTTC.

The V gene is TRBV29-1, the J gene TRBJ2-7; 7 nucleotides line up with TRBD1. CDR3 size: 13 residues. Looked up from germline, CDR1 is SQVTM and CDR2 is ANQGSEA. With V trimmed by 7 bases and J by 1 base, 7 bases remained unmatched. Here the CDR3 DNA reads TGCAGCGCCAAAAACAGGGGATCCTACGAGCAGTACTTC. Translating gives CSAKNRGSYEQYF.

The chain couples TRBV5-1 to TRBJ2-7, with 12 bases aligning to TRBD1. This CDR3 has 13 residues. Per the germline V gene, CDR1 is SGHRS and CDR2 is YFSETQ. The trim removed 3 bases at V and 12 bases at J, leaving 7 bases unmatched. The CDR3, as DNA: TGCGCCAGCAGCTCCGGGACAGGGGGCGAAGGGTACTTC. Its translation is CASSSGTGGEGYF.

The J gene is TRBJ1-1, the V gene TRBV29-1, with 9 positions matching TRBD1. The junction had 8 bases not matched to a gene; V was cut back by 7 bases and J by 2 bases. This CDR3 has 14 amino acids. In germline, CDR1 is SQVTM, CDR2 ANQGSEA. The CDR3 protein is CSAAGTGSNTEAFF. The CDR3 DNA reads as TGCAGCGCAGCCGGGACAGGGAGCAACACTGAAGCTTTCTTT.

This clone was found a few times. V usage is TRBV29-1 and J usage is TRBJ2-1; 12 nucleotides line up with TRBD2. Germline CDR1 is SQVTM and CDR2 is ANQGSEA. The ends lost 2 bases at V and 10 bases at J; junction bases unmatched: 12. The CDR3 is 16 residues long. The CDR3 sequence is CSVELATSGRIGEQFF. The CDR3 DNA reads as TGCAGCGTTGAACTTGCGACTAGCGGGAGAATAGGGGAGCAGTTCTTC.

The rearrangement uses TRBV5-6 and TRBJ1-5; D unclear. The CDR3 sequence is 12 residues long. Trimming removed 3 bases from V and 4 bases from J, with 5 bases in between. Germline V lookup: CDR1 SGHDT, CDR2 YYEEEE. The CDR3 DNA reads as TGTGCCAGCAGCTCGAGAAATCAGCCCCAGCATTTT. As protein: CASSSRNQPQHF.

This clone was detected only once. The chain links TRBV30 to TRBJ2-1; TRBD2 matches at 11 bases. Germline values: CDR1 GTSNPN, CDR2 SVGIG (reference sequence). The CDR3 is made up of 14 amino acids. V shed 5 bases, J shed 1 base, and the junction held 1 base outside the gene matches. The CDR3 DNA is TGTGCCTGGGGGACTAGCGGTTCCTACAATGAGCAGTTCTTC. Amino acids: CAWGTSGSYNEQFF.